The next 30 T cell receptor beta chains were all read from a single sample in a study of CD8 T cells in ankylosing spondylitis (dated by TCRdb to 2016 to 2017). Overall study results and their limits: A TCR beta motif made up of 7 to 9 highly homologous amino acid variants appeared to be characteristic of blood from ankylosing spondylitis patients.

Their antigen targets remain unknown. The library relied on 5' RACE. Sequencing was carried out with an Illumina HiSeq 2500. In-frame beta chains were kept once TCRdb had trimmed the public reads at Q25 with fastp and called clones with MiXCR. Merged by CDR3 protein, the rows form single entries marked with the most common genes and DNA. The table for this sample lists about 440,000 distinct CDR3 sequences; roughly 15% of them were counted only once. 0.85% to 1.3% of the sample comes from the top ten. The sample taken for sequencing was blood, either unsorted or a sorted T cell fraction (not recorded which). These receptors were taken from a male donor with ankylosing spondylitis.

CDR3 loop: CASRGGGAYNQPQHF. CDR3 bases: TGTGCCAGCAGAGGAGGGGGCGCATACAATCAGCCCCAGCATTTT. V is TRBV27 and J is TRBJ1-5; 7 nucleotides line up with TRBD1. CDR1 and CDR2 from the germline V gene are MNHEY and SMNVEV (reference sequence). V lost 6 bases to trimming and J lost 3 bases; unmatched junction nucleotides: 8. The CDR3 is made up of 15 amino acids.

The chain carries TRBV24-1 and TRBJ2-5; 7 bases map to TRBD1. Germline loops: CDR1 KGHDR, CDR2 SFDVKD. Unmatched junction bases numbered 4, after V lost 5 bases and J lost 5 bases. There are 13 residues in the CDR3. CDR3 sequence: CATSATGTETQYF. Here the CDR3 DNA reads TGTGCCACCAGTGCGACAGGGACGGAGACCCAGTACTTC.

In this sample, this clonotype turned up many times. The genes are TRBV12-3 or TRBV12-4 and TRBJ1-1; TRBD1 agrees at 9 bases. This CDR3 has 13 amino acids. Trimming took 6 bases from V and 5 from J; bases not matched to a gene: 4. The CDR3 region is CASRSTGGTEAFF. The CDR3, as DNA: TGTGCCAGCAGATCGACAGGGGGAACTGAAGCTTTCTTT.

Only a few counts were recorded for this clonotype. This chain links TRBV7-3 with TRBJ2-5; 9 bases map to TRBD2. The CDR3 runs to 16 residues. V lost 5 bases to trimming and J lost 5 bases; unmatched junction nucleotides: 12. From germline, CDR1 is SGHTA and CDR2 FQGTGA. The CDR3 DNA follows: TGTGCCAGCAGCCTCTCAGCGGGGGGCTCAGGGGAGACCCAGTACTTC. It specifies CASSLSAGGSGETQYF. Combining the CDR3 with reference TRBV7-3 and TRBJ2-5 gives the whole variable domain GAGVSQTPSNKVTEKGKYVELRCDPISGHTALYWYRQSLGQGPEFLIYFQGTGAADDSGLPNDRFFAVRPEGSVSTLKIQRTERGDSAVYLCASSLSAGGSGETQYFGPGTRLLVL.

In its sample, this clonotype was seen a few times. The chain uses TRBV6-1 and TRBJ2-1; TRBD1 aligns across 7 bases. The CDR3 is made up of 15 amino acids. Germline CDR1 reads MNHNS; CDR2 reads SASEGT. V shed 6 bases, J shed 3 bases, and the junction held 8 bases outside the gene matches. The DNA of the CDR3 is TGTGCCAGCAGACCCGACAGGGTGGTCTACAATGAGCAGTTCTTC. This sequence encodes CASRPDRVVYNEQFF.

This clonotype was seen a handful of times. The chain is built from TRBV3-1 and TRBJ1-5; D gene unclear. The ends were cut back, 1 base at V and 1 base at J, with 8 bases in the middle. This CDR3 has 15 residues. CDR1 and CDR2 from the germline V gene are LGHDT and YNNKEL (reference sequence). CDR3 sequence (DNA): TGTGCCAGCAGCCAAGGTCAATTAAGCAATCAGCCCCAGCATTTT. Encoded protein: CASSQGQLSNQPQHF.

This clonotype was seen only a few times. CDR3 residues: CASQKPGQQETQYF. CDR3 nucleotide sequence: TGTGCCAGCCAAAAACCGGGACAGCAAGAGACCCAGTACTTC. This chain joins TRBV6-1 and TRBJ2-5; 7 bases agree with TRBD1. J lost 2 bases, V lost 8 bases, and 8 bases had no gene match. Germline assignment: CDR1 MNHNS and CDR2 SASEGT. CDR3 length equals 14 residues.

This clonotype showed up many times. V usage is TRBV5-1 and J usage is TRBJ1-1; the D gene is possibly TRBD1 (5 bases). This CDR3 region has 15 residues. In germline, CDR1 is SGHRS, CDR2 YFSETQ. Trimming took off 4 bases at V and 4 bases at J, with 17 bases between the two ends. The CDR3 protein is CASSADGGSATEAFF. CDR3 nucleotide sequence: TGCGCCAGCAGCGCGGACGGGGGGTCTGCCACTGAAGCTTTCTTT.

The chain uses TRBV5-1 and TRBJ2-1; 8 bases are a match to TRBD2. Per the germline V gene, CDR1 is SGHRS and CDR2 is YFSETQ. V was clipped by 8 bases and J by 3 bases; unmatched bases: 4. The CDR3 runs 13 residues. The CDR3 DNA follows: TGCGCCAGTCGGGAGGGTGGCTACAATGAGCAGTTCTTC. Translated: CASREGGYNEQFF. The full variable domain, its missing parts supplied by reference TRBV5-1 and TRBJ2-1, is KAGVTQTPRYLIKTRGQQVTLSCSPISGHRSVSWYQQTPGQGLQFLFEYFSETQRNKGNFPGRFSGRQFSNSRSEMNVSTLELGDSALYLCASREGGYNEQFFGPGTRLTVL.

The rearrangement links TRBV6-5 to TRBJ2-7; 10 nucleotides match TRBD1. V lost 4 bases and J lost 3; bases outside the gene matches: 3. This CDR3 region has 14 residues. Germline lookup yields CDR1 MNHEY and CDR2 SVGAGI. The chain's CDR3 is CASSWDRGNYEQYF. The CDR3 DNA is TGTGCCAGCAGTTGGGACAGGGGAAACTACGAGCAGTACTTC.

This clonotype was seen a few times. The chain combines TRBV6-2 or TRBV6-3 with TRBJ2-7; 8 bases are a match to TRBD1. Unmatched junction bases numbered 12, after V lost 8 bases and J lost 6 bases. Germline V gene lookup returns CDR1 MNHEY and CDR2 SVGEGT. This CDR3 has 14 amino acids. CDR3 in DNA: TGTGCCAGCGCCAAGTACCAGGGGGCGCGCGAGCAGTACTTC. Its translation: CASAKYQGAREQYF.

This clonotype turned up a few times. J is TRBJ1-2 and V is TRBV10-3; 11 bases map to TRBD1. J gave up 7 bases and V 6 bases, and 7 bases lay outside the gene matches. The germline gives CDR1 ENHRY, CDR2 SYGVKD. The CDR3 consists of 14 residues. The CDR3 sequence is CAIRGGQGAGGYTF. For the CDR3, the DNA is TGTGCCATCAGGGGTGGACAGGGGGCTGGTGGCTACACCTTC.

The chain employs TRBV6-1 and TRBJ1-6; D possibly corresponds to TRBD1 (5 bases). V lost 7 bases to trimming and J lost 0 bases, with 13 bases between them. The CDR3 covers 16 residues. Germline V CDR1 and CDR2: MNHNS, SASEGT. The CDR3, as DNA: TGTGCCAGCACCCGGGACGGTAGCTCCTATAATTCACCCCTCCACTTT. Encoded protein: CASTRDGSSYNSPLHF.

This clonotype was counted a few times. V gene TRBV18 combines with J gene TRBJ2-7; 8 nucleotides align to TRBD1. The V gene's germline CDR1 is KGHSH and CDR2 LQKENI. V dropped 5 bases and J dropped 3; count of bases not matched to a gene: 9. The CDR3 runs 15 residues. The CDR3 nucleotides are TGTGCCAGCTCAGTGTCATCCGGACAGGGCTACGAGCAGTACTTC. Its protein product is CASSVSSGQGYEQYF.

The rearrangement joins TRBV18 to TRBJ2-2; D possibly corresponds to TRBD2 (6 bases). Germline V CDR1 and CDR2: KGHSH, LQKENI. This CDR3 contains 16 residues. V was shortened by 2 bases and J by 0 bases, with 10 bases between the two germline ends. CDR3 in amino acids: CASSPMTSANTGELFF. The DNA of the CDR3 is TGTGCCAGCTCACCAATGACTAGTGCGAACACCGGGGAGCTGTTTTTT.

This clonotype was picked up many times. V and J are TRBV29-1 and TRBJ1-1; 8 nucleotides align to TRBD1. Germline-derived CDR1 and CDR2 are SQVTM and ANQGSEA. V dropped 2 bases and J dropped 4; count of bases not matched to a gene: 3. CDR3 length equals 13 residues. The CDR3 region has the DNA TGCAGCGTTGAACAGGGGGCGGGCACTGAAGCTTTCTTT. The encoded protein is CSVEQGAGTEAFF.

This clonotype was counted at least ten times. The chain is built from TRBV6-1 and TRBJ2-3; 7 nucleotides match TRBD1. Trimming cost V 6 bases and J 2 bases; bases outside gene matches: 8. Germline V gives CDR1 MNHNS, CDR2 SASEGT. CDR3 length: 15 amino acids. The CDR3 reads CASSVDRSPTDTQYF. The DNA of the CDR3 is TGTGCCAGCAGCGTGGACAGGTCCCCCACAGATACGCAGTATTTT.

CDR3 loop: CASIHRTYNEQFF. CDR3 nucleotides: TGTGCCAGCATTCACAGAACCTACAATGAGCAGTTCTTC. The rearrangement links TRBV6-1 to TRBJ2-1; D unresolved. CDR3 length equals 13 residues. CDR1 MNHNS and CDR2 SASEGT come from the germline V gene. V lost 7 bases and J 2 bases, leaving 9 bases between the germline ends.

Notes on this clonotype: A read error may produce the germline difference seen at one junction end. The rearrangement links TRBV12-3 or TRBV12-4 to TRBJ1-6; unclear D gene. The CDR3 totals 18 residues. CDR3 region: CACSLNPKIIGYNSPLHF. In nucleotides, the CDR3 is TGTGCCTGCAGTTTAAACCCCAAAATCATAGGGTATAATTCACCCCTCCACTTT.

This chain links TRBV4-1 with TRBJ2-1; TRBD1 aligns across 9 bases. V shed 1 base and J 5 bases; nucleotides not matched to a gene: 9. From germline, CDR1 is MGHRA and CDR2 YSYEKL. The CDR3 has 17 amino acids. The CDR3 loop is CASSQGALGQGNNEQFF. In DNA form, the CDR3 reads TGCGCCAGCAGCCAAGGGGCCCTGGGACAGGGAAACAATGAGCAGTTCTTC.

This clonotype occurred a few times. The gene calls are TRBV15 and TRBJ2-1; D tentatively fits TRBD1 or TRBD2 (5 bases each). The CDR3 is made up of 14 amino acids. Between the trimmed V and J ends, which lost 1 base and 4 bases, there was a span of 8 bases. The V gene's germline CDR1 is LNHNV and CDR2 YYDKDF (reference sequence). CDR3 region: CATSRGGSYNEQFF. Here the CDR3 DNA reads TGTGCCACCAGCAGAGGGGGGAGTTACAATGAGCAGTTCTTC.

In its sample, this clonotype was seen many times. The chain's CDR3 is CSARTGGTGNTIYF. CDR3 sequence (DNA): TGCAGCGCTCGGACAGGGGGAACAGGAAACACCATATATTTT. This chain connects TRBV29-1 to TRBJ1-3, with 10 bases lining up with TRBD1. Trimming at V came to 7 bases and at J to 4 bases, leaving 7 bases not matched to a gene. Germline V lookup: CDR1 SQVTM, CDR2 ANQGSEA. The CDR3 totals 14 residues.

CDR3 region: CASGSVGGRGYEQYF. The CDR3 region has the DNA TGTGCTAGTGGTTCCGTGGGGGGTAGGGGCTACGAGCAGTACTTC. V usage is TRBV12-5 and J usage is TRBJ2-7; weak D call: TRBD2 (6 bases). The CDR3 extends over 15 amino acids. The V end was cut by 4 bases, the J end by 3 bases, with 16 bases between. CDR1 is LGHNT and CDR2 is FRNRAP in the germline V gene.

In its sample, this clonotype was seen a few times. The chain has TRBV7-2 and TRBJ1-2; a weak D match, TRBD1 (6 bases). The CDR3 covers 15 residues. With 5 bases removed from V and 4 bases from J, the gap between germline ends came to 17 bases. Germline CDR1 and CDR2: SGHTA and FQGNSA. CDR3 sequence: CASSPRVGAFYGYTF. Written as DNA, the CDR3 is TGTGCCAGCAGCCCCCGTGTGGGGGCTTTCTATGGCTACACCTTC.

This clonotype was observed a few times. The genes are TRBV7-8 and TRBJ2-2; unclear D gene. The CDR3 is 18 amino acids. The V end lost 0 bases, the J end lost 0 bases, and 14 bases lay between the germline ends. The V gene's germline CDR1 is SGHVS and CDR2 FQNEAQ. The CDR3 sequence is CASSLAISPKSNTGELFF. The CDR3 DNA follows: TGTGCCAGCAGCTTAGCGATTAGTCCGAAGTCGAACACCGGGGAGCTGTTTTTT.

The table lists this clonotype with a count of one. The genes are TRBV6-6 and TRBJ1-1; TRBD1 is a possible D gene (6 bases). Trimming removed 6 bases at V and 1 base at J, with 9 bases between. CDR1 and CDR2 from the germline V gene are MNHNY and SVGAGI (reference sequence). The CDR3 is 13 amino acids. The CDR3 DNA reads TGTGCCAGCAGGTCAGGGGAGAACACTGAAGCTTTCTTT. Residues: CASRSGENTEAFF.

There are many counts of this clonotype. J is TRBJ1-3 and V is TRBV7-6; possible D gene TRBD1, 6 bases. The V and J ends lost 3 bases and 0 bases respectively, with 18 bases between them. The CDR3 is 18 amino acids. Per germline, CDR1 SGHVS and CDR2 FNYEAQ. CDR3 nucleotide sequence: TGTGCCAGCAGCTTTCTTGAGCGGGGGGCAAGCTCTGGAAACACCATATATTTT. As protein: CASSFLERGASSGNTIYF.

This clonotype was recorded at least ten times. V usage is TRBV12-3 or TRBV12-4 and J usage is TRBJ1-3; D not certain. V gave up 2 bases and J gave up 4 bases, with 3 bases separating them. This CDR3 is 12 amino acids long. The CDR3 coding sequence is TGTGCCAGCAGTTTACAAGGAAACACCATATATTTT. Protein product: CASSLQGNTIYF.

This clonotype appeared a few times. The chain employs TRBV6-6 and TRBJ1-6; no definite D call. Germline V gene data show CDR1 as MNHNY and CDR2 as SVGAGI (reference sequence). There are 13 residues in the CDR3. The V end was cut by 8 bases, the J end by 2 bases, with 7 bases between. Here the CDR3 DNA reads TGTGCCAGCTTGTTGGCCTATAATTCACCCCTCCACTTT. The encoded protein is CASLLAYNSPLHF.

The sample holds many counts of this clonotype. The rearrangement links TRBV12-3 or TRBV12-4 to TRBJ1-2; TRBD1 agrees at 7 bases. V gave up 3 bases and J gave up 6 bases; unmatched junction bases: 7. This CDR3 spans 14 amino acids. This chain's CDR3 is CASSLNRGMDGYTF. CDR3 DNA sequence: TGTGCCAGCAGTTTGAACAGGGGAATGGATGGCTACACCTTC.